The TCR beta chain under discussion was sequenced for a study of blood T cell repertoires in COVID-19. In the study overall: Both acute and convalescent COVID-19 samples were obtained from the United States, Italy and Spain. Nucleic acid was either cDNA or gDNA, and it came from T cells, B-cell-depleted T cells, or PBMCs.

All enrollees were about 18 to 100 years old and from 20 to 25 US areas. V lost 9 bases and J lost 2; bases outside the gene matches: 5. CDR3 size: 13 residues. Germline CDR1 is MDHEN and CDR2 is SYDVKM. Generated by immunoSEQ multiplex PCR, the TCRdb table keeps only in-frame clones and is missing some. Among around 130,000 clones listed, about 81% were seen once. The sequenced sample consisted of PBMCs or T cells enriched from blood (not recorded which). This sequence originates from a man aged 35 to 55 with acute COVID-19. The rearrangement uses TRBV28 and TRBJ2-7; TRBD1 aligns across 9 bases. CDR3 nucleotide sequence: TGTGCCAGTGACAGACAGGGGGCCTACGAGCAGTACTTC. This encodes CASDRQGAYEQYF.